This TCR beta chain was sequenced for a study of T cell responses to AZD1222 COVID-19 vaccine. As for the study in general: Second doses at about 4 or about 12 weeks were pooled.

TCRdb's copy holds only in-frame clones and misses some; the assay was immunoSEQ multiplex PCR. Among about 140,000 clones listed, 80% to 95% were seen once. The sample consisted of peripheral blood, taken on day 0 of AZD1222 vaccination. The TCR was taken from an adult in good health.

The CDR3 loop is CASSVSGLAGVEQFF. CDR3 DNA: TGTGCCAGTAGTGTATCGGGACTAGCGGGCGTTGAGCAGTTCTTC. The rearrangement joins TRBV19 to TRBJ2-1; 12 bases line up with TRBD2. This CDR3 spans 15 amino acids. Per germline, CDR1 LNHDA and CDR2 SQIVND (reference sequence). Germline trimming cut 5 bases from V and 9 bases from J; bases unmatched to any gene: 8.